The 16 T cell receptor beta chains in this list originate from one sample, sequenced in a study of shared clonotypes between healthy human individuals. Produced via immunoSEQ multiplex PCR; TCRdb's table is partial and in-frame only. This table holds millions of clones, 85% to 95% found once. The sequencing sample was made of naive CD4+ T cells sorted from blood. Sample subset: CD45RA+ positively selected. These receptors all stem from a young man in good health.

This clone was counted ten times or more. The sample carries other DNA sequences with the same CDR3. The chain is built from TRBV30 and TRBJ1-1, with D possibly TRBD1 on 5 matching bases. Deletions cut 0 bases from V and 0 bases from J, with 8 bases between. CDR1 and CDR2 from the germline V gene are GTSNPN and SVGIG (reference sequence). The CDR3 spans 14 residues. This CDR3 is CAWSVGLLNTEAFF. In DNA form, the CDR3 reads TGTGCCTGGAGTGTGGGGCTGTTGAACACTGAAGCTTTCTTT.

The V gene is TRBV6-7, the J gene TRBJ1-3; TRBD1 aligns across 7 bases. TRBV6-7 is designated an ORF whose function remains uncertain. Trimming cost V 1 base and J 1 base; bases outside gene matches: 4. This CDR3 is built from 16 residues. CDR3 protein: CASSYYSRGSGNTIYF. The CDR3 DNA is TGTGCCAGCAGTTACTACAGCAGGGGGTCTGGAAACACCATATATTTT.

This rearrangement joins TRBV4-1 to TRBJ2-1, with D unresolved. CDR1 is MGHRA, CDR2 YSYEKL, per germline. Trimming shortened V by 6 bases and J by 4 bases, and 19 bases separated the two germline ends. The CDR3 is 16 amino acids. CDR3 residues: CASRDLLGMGYNEQFF. The CDR3 DNA is TGCGCCAGCAGGGACCTCTTGGGGATGGGGTACAATGAGCAGTTCTTC.

The gene calls are TRBV6-5 and TRBJ2-7; 9 bases agree with TRBD2. Germline CDR1 is MNHEY and CDR2 is SVGAGI. The ends lost 6 bases at V and 3 bases at J; junction bases unmatched: 9. CDR3 length: 15 amino acids. The chain's CDR3 is CASRLLAGPDYEQYF. The CDR3 region has the DNA TGTGCCAGCAGACTACTAGCGGGCCCTGACTACGAGCAGTACTTC.

V and J are TRBV27 and TRBJ1-2; 7 bases are shared with TRBD1. Germline assignment: CDR1 MNHEY and CDR2 SMNVEV (reference sequence). This CDR3 contains 14 residues. V shed 2 bases, J shed 6 bases, and the junction held 6 bases outside the gene matches. In nucleotides, the CDR3 is TGTGCCAGCAGTTTACACGACAGGGCCAATGGCTACACCTTC. Amino acids: CASSLHDRANGYTF.

J is TRBJ1-1 and V is TRBV27, with D hard to call. Trimming removed 2 bases at V and 0 bases at J, with 19 bases between. The CDR3 covers 18 residues. Per the germline V gene, CDR1 is MNHEY and CDR2 is SMNVEV (reference sequence). CDR3 DNA sequence: TGTGCCAGCAGTTTAAGGGCGTCGGGGTACCCCATGAACACTGAAGCTTTCTTT. It is translated as CASSLRASGYPMNTEAFF.

DNA of the CDR3: TGTGCCAGCAGTGAATATGGAGCAGATCCTGAAGCTTTCTTT. Its translation: CASSEYGADPEAFF. The genes are TRBV25-1 and TRBJ1-1, with D uncertain. V gave up 0 bases and J gave up 6 bases, with 11 bases separating them. CDR1 and CDR2 from the germline V gene are MGHDK and SYGVNS. The CDR3 contains 14 residues. The full variable domain, completed using reference TRBV25-1 and TRBJ1-1, is EADIYQTPRYLVIGTGKKITLECSQTMGHDKMYWYQQDPGMELHLIHYSYGVNSTEKGDLSSESTVSRIRTEHFPLTLESARPSHTSQYLCASSEYGADPEAFFGQGTRLTVV.

This chain connects TRBV6-5 to TRBJ2-1; D perhaps matches TRBD1 (5 bases). The CDR3 has 15 amino acids. Germline V gene sequence: CDR1 MNHEY, CDR2 SVGAGI. The V and J ends lost 5 bases and 0 bases respectively, with 11 bases between them. The CDR3 region is CASSQTVISYNEQFF. The CDR3 bases are TGTGCCAGCAGTCAGACAGTGATCTCCTACAATGAGCAGTTCTTC.

The chain joins TRBV29-1 to TRBJ1-1, with D possibly matching TRBD1 (5 bases). Germline V gives CDR1 SQVTM, CDR2 ANQGSEA. There are 13 residues in the CDR3. V was trimmed by 7 bases and J by 4 bases, leaving 16 bases between them. For the CDR3, the DNA is TGCAGCGCCAGAGTGGGGGTCACCACTGAAGCTTTCTTT. Translation gives CSARVGVTTEAFF.

The rearrangement joins TRBV11-2 to TRBJ1-2; D not certain. V was trimmed by 2 bases and J by 6 bases, leaving 10 bases between them. CDR1 is SGHAT and CDR2 is FQNNGV in the germline V gene. This CDR3 has 13 amino acids. CDR3 in amino acids: CASSLSQRDGYTF. DNA for the CDR3: TGTGCCAGCAGCTTATCCCAGCGGGATGGCTACACCTTC.

The V and J genes are TRBV28 and TRBJ1-5, with 10 bases that match TRBD1. Germline V lookup: CDR1 MDHEN, CDR2 SYDVKM. CDR3 length: 17 amino acids. V was pared by 5 bases and J by 2 bases, with 9 bases of the junction left unmatched. The CDR3 reads CASSPPGTGVGNQPQHF. The CDR3 region has the DNA TGTGCCAGCAGTCCCCCCGGGACAGGGGTAGGCAATCAGCCCCAGCATTTT.

This clone was seen once. At the DNA level, this CDR3 is encoded by other sequences in the same sample as well. The chain recombines TRBV5-1 with TRBJ2-5, with TRBD2 identical over 10 bases. V gave up 4 bases and J gave up 4 bases; unmatched junction bases: 4. The germline V gene encodes CDR1 SGHRS and CDR2 YFSETQ. This CDR3 region has 14 residues. CDR3 DNA: TGCGCCAGCAGCCGCGGGACTAGCGCAGAGACCCAGTACTTC. It yields the protein CASSRGTSAETQYF.

The chain employs TRBV7-3 and TRBJ2-7; possible D gene TRBD2, 5 bases. The ends were cut back, 5 bases at V and 7 bases at J, with 15 bases in the middle. Per germline, CDR1 SGHTA and CDR2 FQGTGA. The CDR3 totals 13 residues. This CDR3 reads CASSLRQRGEQYF. CDR3 coding DNA: TGTGCCAGCAGCCTCCGCCAGCGAGGGGAGCAGTACTTC.

V and J are TRBV10-2 and TRBJ2-1; D is ambiguous. Germline CDR1 is WSHSY and CDR2 is SAAADI. The V end was cut by 8 bases, the J end by 4 bases, with 6 bases between. This CDR3 is 11 amino acids long. CDR3 sequence reads: CASSGYNEQFF. In DNA form, the CDR3 reads TGCGCCAGCTCAGGATACAATGAGCAGTTCTTC.

V and J are TRBV5-4 and TRBJ2-1; TRBD2 agrees at 10 bases. Germline V gives CDR1 SGHNT, CDR2 YYREEE (reference sequence). The CDR3 sequence is 15 residues long. With V trimmed by 0 bases and J by 9 bases, 6 bases remained unmatched. CDR3 sequence reads: CASSLEPSGGGEQFF. The CDR3 DNA is TGTGCCAGCAGCTTGGAGCCTAGCGGGGGTGGTGAGCAGTTCTTC.

The chain combines TRBV10-2 with TRBJ1-5, with D uncertain. The V end was cut by 3 bases, the J end by 7 bases, with 7 bases between. CDR1 and CDR2 (germline): WSHSY, SAAADI. The CDR3 has 12 residues. Written as DNA, the CDR3 is TGCGCCAGCAGTGATGGTAGGCAGCCCCAGCATTTT. As protein: CASSDGRQPQHF.